This T cell receptor (beta chain) was sequenced during a study of OX40 agonist ivuxolimab in advanced cancers. Study-wide points: Some nonresponders also had low normalized T-cell clonal expansion.

Sampled blood was obtained at baseline, cycle 4 day 1, and cycle 7 day 1. As for this clone: Its antigen is currently unknown.

Clones were read by immunoSEQ multiplex PCR, and TCRdb kept only the in-frame ones, dropping some. Of 50,000 to 65,000 clones in the sample, 80% to 90% are singletons; the top ten hold around 6.7%. The V segment lost 1 base and the J segment 4 bases; nucleotides outside the gene matches: 2. Germline CDR1 reads LNHDA; CDR2 reads SQIVND (reference sequence). The CDR3 extends over 15 amino acids. This clonotype was obtained from an adult with an advanced solid tumor such as melanoma, head and neck, liver or kidney cancer. V and J are TRBV19 and TRBJ2-3, with 10 nucleotides matching TRBD1. The input for sequencing was CD4+ or CD8+ T cells sorted from blood, taken in a trial of the OX40 agonist ivuxolimab. The CDR3 DNA is TGTGCCAGTAGTATAGGGGACAGGGGCCCAGATACGCAGTATTTT. It specifies CASSIGDRGPDTQYF.